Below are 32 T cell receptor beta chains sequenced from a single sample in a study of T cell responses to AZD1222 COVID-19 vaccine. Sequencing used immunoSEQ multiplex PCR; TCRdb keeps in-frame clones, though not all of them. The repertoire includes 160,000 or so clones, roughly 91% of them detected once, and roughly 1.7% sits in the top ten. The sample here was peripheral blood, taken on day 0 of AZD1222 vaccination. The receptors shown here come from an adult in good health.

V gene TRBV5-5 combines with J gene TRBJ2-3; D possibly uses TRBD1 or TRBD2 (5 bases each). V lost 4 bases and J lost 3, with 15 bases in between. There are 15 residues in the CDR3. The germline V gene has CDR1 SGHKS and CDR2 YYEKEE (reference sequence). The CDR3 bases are TGTGCCAGCAGCCGCAACCAGGGACCAACAGATACGCAGTATTTT. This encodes CASSRNQGPTDTQYF. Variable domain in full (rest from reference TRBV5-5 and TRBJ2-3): DAGVTQSPTHLIKTRGQQVTLRCSPISGHKSVSWYQQVLGQGPQFIFQYYEKEERGRGNFPDRFSARQFPNYSSELNVNALLLGDSALYLCASSRNQGPTDTQYFGPGTRLTVL.

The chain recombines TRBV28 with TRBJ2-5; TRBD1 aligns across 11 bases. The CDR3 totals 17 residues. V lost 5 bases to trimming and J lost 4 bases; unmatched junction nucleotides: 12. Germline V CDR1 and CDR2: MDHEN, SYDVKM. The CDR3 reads CASSPDRGLRVGETQYF. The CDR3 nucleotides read TGTGCCAGCAGTCCGGACAGGGGGCTACGTGTCGGAGAGACCCAGTACTTC.

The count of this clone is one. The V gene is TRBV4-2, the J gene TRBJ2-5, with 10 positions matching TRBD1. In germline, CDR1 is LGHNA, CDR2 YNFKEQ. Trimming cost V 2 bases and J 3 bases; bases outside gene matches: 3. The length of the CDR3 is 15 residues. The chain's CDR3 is CASSQSGTGEETQYF. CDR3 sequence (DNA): TGTGCCAGCAGCCAATCCGGGACAGGGGAAGAGACCCAGTACTTC.

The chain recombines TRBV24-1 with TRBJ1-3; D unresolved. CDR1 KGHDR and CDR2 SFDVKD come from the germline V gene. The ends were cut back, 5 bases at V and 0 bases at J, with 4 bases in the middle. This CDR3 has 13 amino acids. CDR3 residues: CATSGDSGNTIYF. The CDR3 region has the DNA TGTGCCACCAGTGGGGACTCTGGAAACACCATATATTTT.

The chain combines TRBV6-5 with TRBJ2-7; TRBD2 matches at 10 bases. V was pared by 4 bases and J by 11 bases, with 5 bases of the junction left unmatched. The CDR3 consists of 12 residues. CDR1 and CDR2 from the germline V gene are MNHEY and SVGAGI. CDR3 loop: CASSSPSGREYF. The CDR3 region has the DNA TGTGCCAGCAGTTCCCCAAGCGGGAGGGAGTACTTC.

The CDR3 DNA reads as TGTGCCAGTAGTGCTCCGGGACAGGGGGCCAGTCAGCCCCAGCATTTT. Translation: CASSAPGQGASQPQHF. The chain couples TRBV19 to TRBJ1-5, with 12 positions matching TRBD1. CDR3 size: 16 residues. In germline, CDR1 is LNHDA, CDR2 SQIVND (reference sequence). V shed 5 bases and J 6 bases; nucleotides not matched to a gene: 8.

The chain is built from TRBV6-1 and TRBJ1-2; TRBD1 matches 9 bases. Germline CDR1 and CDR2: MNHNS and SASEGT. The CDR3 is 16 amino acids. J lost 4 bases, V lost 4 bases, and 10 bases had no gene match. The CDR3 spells CASSGPPGQGAYGYTF. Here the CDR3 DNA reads TGTGCCAGCAGTGGACCCCCGGGACAGGGAGCCTATGGCTACACCTTC.

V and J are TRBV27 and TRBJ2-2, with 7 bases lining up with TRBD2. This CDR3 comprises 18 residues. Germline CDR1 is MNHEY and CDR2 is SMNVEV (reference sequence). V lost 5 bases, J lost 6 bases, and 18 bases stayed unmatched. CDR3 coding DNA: TGTGCCAGCAGTCCCTCGGGCCTGACTAGCCGGTTTGCCGGGGAGCTGTTTTTT. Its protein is CASSPSGLTSRFAGELFF.

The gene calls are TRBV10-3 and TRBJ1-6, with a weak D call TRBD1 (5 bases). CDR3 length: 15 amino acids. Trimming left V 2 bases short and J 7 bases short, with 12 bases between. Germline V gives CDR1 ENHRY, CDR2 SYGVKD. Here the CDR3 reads CAISESWQGNSPLHF. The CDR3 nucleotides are TGTGCCATCAGTGAGAGTTGGCAGGGAAATTCACCCCTCCACTTT.

The CDR3 DNA follows: TGTGCCAGCAGCTTAGATCAGGGGATGGGAGGCTACACCTTC. Translating it yields CASSLDQGMGGYTF. The chain couples TRBV11-2 to TRBJ1-2; possible D gene TRBD1, 6 bases. The CDR3 runs to 14 residues. CDR1 SGHAT and CDR2 FQNNGV come from the germline V gene. The V gene lost 0 bases and the J gene lost 8 bases, with 13 bases spanning the gap.

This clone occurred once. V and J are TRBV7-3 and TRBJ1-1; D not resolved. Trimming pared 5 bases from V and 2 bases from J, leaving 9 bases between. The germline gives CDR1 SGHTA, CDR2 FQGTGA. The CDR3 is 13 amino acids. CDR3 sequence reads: CASSPTVNTEAFF. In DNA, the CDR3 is TGTGCCAGCAGCCCCACAGTTAACACTGAAGCTTTCTTT.

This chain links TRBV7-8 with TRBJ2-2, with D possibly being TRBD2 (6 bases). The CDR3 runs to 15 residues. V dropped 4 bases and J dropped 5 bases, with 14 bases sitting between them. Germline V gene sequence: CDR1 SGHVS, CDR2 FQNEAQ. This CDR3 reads CASSSSGTLTGELFF. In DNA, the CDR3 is TGTGCCAGCAGCTCCTCGGGGACTTTAACCGGGGAGCTGTTTTTT.

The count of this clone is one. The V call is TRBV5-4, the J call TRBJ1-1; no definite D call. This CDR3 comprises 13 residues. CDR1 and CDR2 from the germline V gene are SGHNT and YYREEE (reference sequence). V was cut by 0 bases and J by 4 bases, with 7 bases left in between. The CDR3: CASSLEPGTEAFF. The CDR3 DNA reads TGTGCCAGCAGCTTGGAGCCCGGCACTGAAGCTTTCTTT.

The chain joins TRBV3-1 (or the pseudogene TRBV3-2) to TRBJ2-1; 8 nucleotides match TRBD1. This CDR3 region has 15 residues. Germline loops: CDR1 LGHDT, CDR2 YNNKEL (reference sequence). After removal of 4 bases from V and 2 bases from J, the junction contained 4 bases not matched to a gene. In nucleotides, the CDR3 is TGTGCCAGCAGCCTACGGGGACAGGCCTACAATGAGCAGTTCTTC. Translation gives CASSLRGQAYNEQFF.

The CDR3 DNA reads as TGCGCCAGCAGCCCGGGACAGTGGACAGATACGCAGTATTTT. Protein: CASSPGQWTDTQYF. This chain joins TRBV10-1 and TRBJ2-3, with 7 bases aligning to TRBD1. CDR1 is WNHNN, CDR2 SYGVQD, per germline (reference sequence). The J segment lost 3 bases and the V segment lost 6 bases, leaving 6 bases of the junction unmatched. The CDR3 loop spans 14 amino acids.

The CDR3 protein is CAWGTGGSDTF. The CDR3 DNA sequence: TGTGCCTGGGGAACAGGGGGCTCGGACACCTTC. This chain uses TRBV30 with TRBJ1-2; TRBD1 agrees at 9 bases. V gave up 5 bases and J gave up 12 bases; unmatched junction bases: 7. CDR1 GTSNPN and CDR2 SVGIG come from the germline V gene (reference sequence). The CDR3 has 11 residues.

In nucleotides, the CDR3 is TGTGCCAGTATGGACGGAGGCGCCGGCTTGTCCGGGGAGCTGTTTTTT. This encodes CASMDGGAGLSGELFF. V usage is TRBV19 and J usage is TRBJ2-2; TRBD2 might be the D (5 bases). The length of the CDR3 is 16 residues. The V gene lost 7 bases and the J gene lost 6 bases, with 21 bases spanning the gap. Germline CDR1 LNHDA, CDR2 SQIVND (reference sequence).

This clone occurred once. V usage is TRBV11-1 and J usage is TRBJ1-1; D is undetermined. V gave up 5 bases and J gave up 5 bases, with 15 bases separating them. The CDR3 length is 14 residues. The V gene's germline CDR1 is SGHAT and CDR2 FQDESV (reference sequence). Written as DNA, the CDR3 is TGTGCCAGCAGCCGGACCCGGATGGGGACTGAAGCTTTCTTT. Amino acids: CASSRTRMGTEAFF. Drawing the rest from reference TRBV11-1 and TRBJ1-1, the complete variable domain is EAEVAQSPRYKITEKSQAVAFWCDPISGHATLYWYRQILGQGPELLVQFQDESVVDDSQLPKDRFSAERLKGVDSTLKIQPAELGDSAMYLCASSRTRMGTEAFFGQGTRLTVV.

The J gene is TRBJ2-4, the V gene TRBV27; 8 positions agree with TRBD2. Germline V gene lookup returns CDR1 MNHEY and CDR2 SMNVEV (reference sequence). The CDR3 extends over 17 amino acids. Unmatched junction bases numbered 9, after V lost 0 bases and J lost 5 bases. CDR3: CASSLSAVAGFENIQYF. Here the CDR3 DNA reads TGTGCCAGCAGTTTATCGGCGGTAGCGGGATTCGAAAACATTCAGTACTTC.

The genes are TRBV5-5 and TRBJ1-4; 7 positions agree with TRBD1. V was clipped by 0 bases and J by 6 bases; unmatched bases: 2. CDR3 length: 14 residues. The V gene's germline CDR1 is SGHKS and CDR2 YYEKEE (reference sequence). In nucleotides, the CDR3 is TGTGCCAGCAGCTTGGGACAGGGAGATGAAAAACTGTTTTTT. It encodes CASSLGQGDEKLFF.

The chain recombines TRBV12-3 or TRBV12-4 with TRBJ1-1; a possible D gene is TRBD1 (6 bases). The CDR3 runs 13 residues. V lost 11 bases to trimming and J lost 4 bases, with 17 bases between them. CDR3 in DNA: TGTGCCCCCTGGGGGGGCTGGACCACTGAAGCTTTCTTT. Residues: CAPWGGWTTEAFF.

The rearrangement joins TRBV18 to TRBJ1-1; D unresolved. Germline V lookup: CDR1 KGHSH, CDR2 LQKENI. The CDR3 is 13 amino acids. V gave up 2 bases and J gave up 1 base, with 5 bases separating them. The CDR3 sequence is CASSPGRNTEAFF. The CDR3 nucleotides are TGTGCCAGCTCACCAGGGAGGAACACTGAAGCTTTCTTT. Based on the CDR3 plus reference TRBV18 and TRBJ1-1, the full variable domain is NAGVMQNPRHLVRRRGQEARLRCSPMKGHSHVYWYRQLPEEGLKFMVYLQKENIIDESGMPKERFSAEFPKEGPSILRIQQVVRGDSAAYFCASSPGRNTEAFFGQGTRLTVV.

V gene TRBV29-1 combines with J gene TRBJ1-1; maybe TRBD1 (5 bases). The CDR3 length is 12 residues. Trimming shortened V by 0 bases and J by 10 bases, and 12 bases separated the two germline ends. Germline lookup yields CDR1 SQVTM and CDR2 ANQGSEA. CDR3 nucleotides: TGCAGCGTTGAAGATGGGGGTAGCGGAGCTTTCTTT. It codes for CSVEDGGSGAFF. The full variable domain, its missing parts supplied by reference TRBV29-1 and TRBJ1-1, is SAVISQKPSRDICQRGTSLTIQCQVDSQVTMMFWYRQQPGQSLTLIATANQGSEATYESGFVIDKFPISRPNLTFSTLTVSNMSPEDSSIYLCSVEDGGSGAFFGQGTRLTVV.

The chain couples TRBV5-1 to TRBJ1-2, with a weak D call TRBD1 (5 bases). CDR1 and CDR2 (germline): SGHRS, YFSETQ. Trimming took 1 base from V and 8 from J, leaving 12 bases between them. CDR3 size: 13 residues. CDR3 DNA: TGCGCCAGCAGCTTGAAACAGGATTCGGGCTACACCTTC. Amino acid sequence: CASSLKQDSGYTF.

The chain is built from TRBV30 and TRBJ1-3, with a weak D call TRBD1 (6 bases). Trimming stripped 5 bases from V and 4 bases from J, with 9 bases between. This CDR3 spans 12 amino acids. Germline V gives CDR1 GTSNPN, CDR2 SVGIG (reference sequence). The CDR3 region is CAWGTTGNTIYF. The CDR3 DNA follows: TGTGCCTGGGGGACAACCGGAAACACCATATATTTT.

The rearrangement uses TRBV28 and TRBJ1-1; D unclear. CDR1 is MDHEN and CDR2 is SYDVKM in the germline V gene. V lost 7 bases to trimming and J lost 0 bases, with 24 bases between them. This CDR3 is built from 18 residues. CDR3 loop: CASTSGEVWLGLNTEAFF. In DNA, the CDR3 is TGTGCCAGCACCTCTGGAGAGGTTTGGCTGGGCTTGAACACTGAAGCTTTCTTT.

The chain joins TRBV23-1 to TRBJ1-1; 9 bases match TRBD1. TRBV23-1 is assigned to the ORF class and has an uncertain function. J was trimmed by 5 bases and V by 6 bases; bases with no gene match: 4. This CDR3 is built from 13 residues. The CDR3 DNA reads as TGCGCCAGCAGACGGACAGGGGTGACTGAAGCTTTCTTT. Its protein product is CASRRTGVTEAFF.

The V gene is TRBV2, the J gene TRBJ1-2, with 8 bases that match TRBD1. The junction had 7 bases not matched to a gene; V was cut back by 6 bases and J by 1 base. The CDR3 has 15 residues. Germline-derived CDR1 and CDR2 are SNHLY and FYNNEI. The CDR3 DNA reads TGTGCCAGCAGGCTGGGACAGGTGGATAACTATGGCTACACCTTC. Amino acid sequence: CASRLGQVDNYGYTF.

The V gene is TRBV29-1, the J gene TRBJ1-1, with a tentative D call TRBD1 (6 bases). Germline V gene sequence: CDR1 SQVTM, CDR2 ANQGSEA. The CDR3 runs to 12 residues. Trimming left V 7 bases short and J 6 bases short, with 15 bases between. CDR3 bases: TGCAGCGCCCGAAGGGGGGGCCCTGAAGCTTTCTTT. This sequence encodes CSARRGGPEAFF.

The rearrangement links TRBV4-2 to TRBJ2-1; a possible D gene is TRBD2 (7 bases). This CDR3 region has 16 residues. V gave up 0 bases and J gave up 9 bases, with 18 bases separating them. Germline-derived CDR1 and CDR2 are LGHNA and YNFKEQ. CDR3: CASSQDPGGGFSEQFF. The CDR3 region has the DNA TGTGCCAGCAGCCAAGATCCTGGCGGGGGCTTCAGTGAGCAGTTCTTC.

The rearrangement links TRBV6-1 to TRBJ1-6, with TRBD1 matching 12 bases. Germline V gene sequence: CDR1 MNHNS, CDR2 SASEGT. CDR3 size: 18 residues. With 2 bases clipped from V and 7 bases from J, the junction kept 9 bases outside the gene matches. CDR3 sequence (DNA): TGTGCCAGCAGTGAATATCCGGGACAGGGGGCTTTGAATTCACCCCTCCACTTT. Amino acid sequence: CASSEYPGQGALNSPLHF.

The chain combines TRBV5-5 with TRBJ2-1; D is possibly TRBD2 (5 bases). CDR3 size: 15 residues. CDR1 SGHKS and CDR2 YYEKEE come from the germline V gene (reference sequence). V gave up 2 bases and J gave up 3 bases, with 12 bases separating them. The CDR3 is CASSFSPADYNEQFF. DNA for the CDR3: TGTGCCAGCAGCTTTAGTCCAGCGGACTACAATGAGCAGTTCTTC.